This is a list of T cell receptor beta chains from one sample in a study of monozygotic twins with inflammatory bowel disease. TCRdb re-called the 5' RACE reads and shows each CDR3 protein once, DNA omitted. The sample holds about 380,000 distinct CDR3 sequences. Sequencing input: blood. The origin of the receptors is a human donor with ulcerative colitis or Crohn's disease, or a healthy co-twin of an affected twin (not recorded which). CDR3s include the opening cysteine and the closing phenylalanine or tryptophan.

>TRBV6-1|TRBJ2-5
CASTARTGRETQYF
>TRBV4-1|TRBJ2-1
CASSQGASQSSYNEQFF
>TRBV7-9|TRBJ1-5
CASSLDGFNQPQHF
>TRBV7-2|TRBJ1-6
CASNLLTGNNSPLHF
>TRBV2|TRBJ1-5
CASSELRGNQPQHF
>TRBV7-2|TRBJ2-7
CASSLGGTATREQYF
>TRBV19|TRBJ2-7
CASSITGHAVRYEQYF
>TRBV11-2|TRBJ2-3
CASSGVTGAGDTQYF
>TRBV6-6|TRBJ1-6
CASSRAGFKPLHF
>TRBV7-9|TRBJ2-5
CASSLGFEGRETQYF
>TRBV23-1|TRBJ2-6
CASSQSGSGANVLTF
>TRBV6-5|TRBJ2-1
CASSWTEGLVSNEQFF
>TRBV11-3|TRBJ2-2
CASSPSGGKNTGELFF
>TRBV5-1|TRBJ2-7
CASSARPTYEQYF
>TRBV29-1|TRBJ2-7
CSVRDRFYEQYF
>TRBV9|TRBJ2-3
CASRPGQGATDTQYF
>TRBV7-8|TRBJ2-7
CASSPPSSEQYF
>TRBV5-1|TRBJ1-4
CASSLNENEKLFF
>TRBV6-2/TRBV6-3|TRBJ1-5
CASSYQGPVSAQHF
>TRBV7-2|TRBJ1-3
CASSTRGPNTIYF
>TRBV7-2|TRBJ1-1
CASRPAGTEAFF
>TRBV30|TRBJ1-6
CAWNRGYNSPLHF
>TRBV5-1|TRBJ2-5
CASSLGDGETQYF
>TRBV4-3|TRBJ2-7
CASSQDNRVGVREQYF
>TRBV5-1|TRBJ1-3
CASSAGQGSAGNTIYF
>TRBV4-3|TRBJ2-7
CASSQDLGQGPYEQYF
>TRBV5-1|TRBJ2-2
CASSGHQQVPGELFF
>TRBV6-1|TRBJ2-7
CASSAEADTYEQYF
>TRBV9|TRBJ1-4
CASSVGEGSLFF
>TRBV11-2|TRBJ2-4
CASSLRAGQPLAKNIQYF
>TRBV7-9|TRBJ2-3
CASSSLSPTDTQYF
>TRBV29-1|TRBJ1-1
CSVIGGRGSTEAFF
>TRBV10-3|TRBJ2-1
CAISLAGGRLDEQFF
>TRBV24-1|TRBJ2-1
CATSDRDRSSYNEQFF
>TRBV20-1|TRBJ2-7
CSARAGTGVGEQYF
>TRBV6-5|TRBJ2-3
CASSYRASPDTQYF
>TRBV20-1|TRBJ2-7
CSAQLGPSYEQYF